These 5 T cell receptor beta chains share one sample of origin, sequenced in a study of T-cell reconstitution after alpha-beta-depleted transplantation in children listed by TCRdb under 2016. The library was made by PCR. Sequencing was carried out with an Illumina HiSeq 2500. TCR library preparation used molecular barcoding, with unique molecular identifiers applied to normalize quantification of the TCRbeta repertoire. TCRdb itself trimmed the public reads at Q25 with fastp, ran MiXCR and retained productive beta chains. Rows with a matching CDR3 protein are joined into one entry that keeps the most common DNA and genes. In this sample the table shows around 450,000 distinct CDR3 sequences, around 15% of which occur a single time. The ten most abundant clones make up around 28% of the sample. The sample's treatment or condition, from its label and the paper: allogeneic hematopoietic cell transplantation with graft depleted of TCRalphabeta T cells and CD19 B cells.

The specimen comprised PBMCs, mostly from graft donor cells, sampled 360 days after TCRalphabeta/CD19-depleted stem cell transplant. Receptor source: a boy under two years old who had a stem cell transplant for Wiskott-Aldrich syndrome, so the T cells may come from the graft donor.

A few counts support this clonotype. This chain links TRBV20-1 with TRBJ1-1; no firm D call. The CDR3 has 12 residues. CDR1 and CDR2 from the germline V gene are DFQATT and SNEGSKA (reference sequence). V lost 5 bases and J lost 1, with 8 bases in between. The CDR3 loop reads CSASTQNTEAFF. DNA for the CDR3: TGCAGTGCTTCTACCCAGAACACTGAAGCTTTCTTT.

This sequence joins TRBV9 and TRBJ2-1; 7 bases line up with TRBD2. V lost 0 bases and J lost 0; bases outside the gene matches: 12. Germline values: CDR1 SGDLS, CDR2 YYNGEE. This CDR3 comprises 19 residues. The CDR3 nucleotides read TGTGCCAGCAGCGTAGCTGGTTTGGGAGGGCCAGACTCCTACAATGAGCAGTTCTTC. Its protein is CASSVAGLGGPDSYNEQFF. Full variable domain (remainder filled in from reference TRBV9 and TRBJ2-1): DSGVTQTPKHLITATGQRVTLRCSPRSGDLSVYWYQQSLDQGLQFLIQYYNGEERAKGNILERFSAQQFPDLHSELNLSSLELGDSALYFCASSVAGLGGPDSYNEQFFGPGTRLTVL.

The chain couples TRBV6-2 or TRBV6-3 to TRBJ2-3, with 8 bases lining up with TRBD2. CDR1 is MNHEY and CDR2 is SVGEGT in the germline V gene. V shed 8 bases and J 2 bases; nucleotides not matched to a gene: 15. The CDR3 is 17 amino acids. The CDR3 reads CASRTLRLAGLTDTQYF. The CDR3 DNA reads as TGTGCCAGCCGAACTTTACGTTTAGCGGGGCTCACAGATACGCAGTATTTT.

This clonotype was picked up a small number of times. The rearrangement links TRBV7-9 to TRBJ2-1; 9 bases fit TRBD2. There are 15 residues in the CDR3. V gave up 4 bases and J gave up 4 bases; unmatched junction bases: 5. Germline V gives CDR1 SEHNR, CDR2 FQNEAQ (reference sequence). CDR3 DNA sequence: TGTGCCAGCAGCTCTCTAGCGGGGCCTTACAATGAGCAGTTCTTC. Encoded protein: CASSSLAGPYNEQFF.

This chain uses TRBV24-1 with TRBJ1-2; D ambiguous. Trimming left V 4 bases short and J 6 bases short, with 20 bases between. The CDR3 extends over 16 amino acids. CDR1 is KGHDR, CDR2 SFDVKD, per germline. The CDR3 DNA sequence: TGTGCCACCAGTGACCCCGACATTGGAGGGAGTGATGGCTACACCTTC. It is translated as CATSDPDIGGSDGYTF.